The rows below give T cell receptor beta chains drawn from one sample of a study of T cells after yellow fever vaccination. One entry per CDR3 protein results from TCRdb running MiXCR on the 5' RACE reads. The sample yields about 170,000 distinct CDR3 sequences, roughly 11% seen once. The specimen was CD8+ T cells sorted from PBMCs, collected 15 days after the yellow fever booster vaccination. Source of these receptors: a man aged 18-30 years who received the YFV17D yellow fever vaccine. Each CDR3 is given with its conserved first and last residue. A D gene is named only where the DNA matches it firmly. Size values are once, few and many counts, or a class for expanded clones, and some rows have none.

D gene	V gene	J gene	clone size	CDR3 protein	CDR3 DNA
.	TRBV6-5	TRBJ1-5	.	CASSYSTSNQPQHF	TGTGCCAGCAGTTACTCAACTAGCAATCAGCCCCAGCATTTT
.	TRBV4-1	TRBJ2-1	many	CASSPPGGTGQRVFSYNEQFF	TGCGCCAGCAGCCCCCCAGGGGGAACGGGCCAGCGGGTCTTCTCCTACAATGAGCAGTTCTTC
.	TRBV5-4	TRBJ1-6	.	CASSPRDILNSPLHF	TGTGCCAGCAGCCCCAGGGACATCCTTAATTCACCCCTCCACTTT
TRBD1	TRBV7-9	TRBJ1-2	many	CASSSGGTEAYYGYTF	TGTGCCAGCAGCTCAGGGGGGACAGAGGCGTACTATGGCTACACCTTC
.	TRBV7-8	TRBJ2-1	.	CASRIEAWVTSYNEQFF	TGTGCCAGCAGGATCGAGGCGTGGGTGACTTCCTACAATGAGCAGTTCTTC
.	TRBV4-1	TRBJ2-7	.	CASSQVLGERGEQYF	TGCGCCAGCAGCCAAGTTTTGGGCGAGAGGGGCGAGCAGTACTTC
.	TRBV20-1	TRBJ2-5	few	CSASTREKETQYF	TGCAGTGCTAGCACCAGGGAAAAAGAGACCCAGTACTTC
TRBD1	TRBV12-3/TRBV12-4	TRBJ2-1	few	CASSPRDRVNNEQFF	TGTGCCAGCAGTCCCCGGGACAGGGTCAATAATGAGCAGTTCTTC
.	TRBV6-1	TRBJ2-3	.	CASRPARDTQYF	TGTGCCAGCAGACCCGCTAGGGATACGCAGTATTTT
.	TRBV7-2	TRBJ2-2	.	CASSLAGPSTGELFF	TGTGCCAGCAGCTTAGCCGGGCCCAGCACCGGGGAGCTGTTTTTT
.	TRBV4-3	TRBJ1-2	.	CASSQGGGGYTF	TGCGCCAGCAGCCAAGGGGGGGGTGGCTACACCTTC
TRBD1	TRBV7-9	TRBJ1-1	few	CASSPSTGPEAFF	TGTGCCAGCAGCCCCTCGACAGGGCCCGAAGCTTTCTTT
TRBD1	TRBV4-3	TRBJ1-1	many	CASSPDRGLHEAFF	TGCGCCAGCAGCCCGGACAGGGGACTACATGAAGCTTTCTTT
.	TRBV7-8	TRBJ1-5	few	CASSLVFGNQPQHF	TGTGCCAGCAGCTTAGTTTTCGGGAATCAGCCCCAGCATTTT
.	TRBV4-3	TRBJ2-7	many	CASSQDGSREKGYEQYF	TGCGCCAGCAGCCAAGATGGCTCCCGGGAAAAAGGCTACGAGCAGTACTTC
TRBD2	TRBV12-3/TRBV12-4	TRBJ2-1	many	CASSGGEQFF	TGTGCCAGCAGCGGGGGGGAGCAGTTCTTC
.	TRBV7-2	TRBJ2-3	few	CASSGGKGISDTQYF	TGTGCCAGCAGCGGGGGGAAGGGGATTTCAGATACGCAGTATTTT
.	TRBV11-2	TRBJ2-3	.	CASSRTVSTDTQYF	TGTGCCAGCAGCCGTACAGTTAGCACAGATACGCAGTATTTT
.	TRBV6-5	TRBJ2-5	few	CASSYSSGFGTAETQYF	TGTGCCAGCAGTTACTCGAGTGGTTTTGGGACCGCGGAGACCCAGTACTTC
.	TRBV6-5	TRBJ1-2	few	CASSYGASYYGYTF	TGTGCCAGCAGTTATGGAGCTTCGTACTATGGCTACACCTTC
.	TRBV6-2/TRBV6-3	TRBJ2-1	few	CASTRRDLLYNEQFF	TGTGCCAGCACCCGCCGGGACCTCCTTTACAATGAGCAGTTCTTC
.	TRBV6-6	TRBJ2-5	.	CALGRPEEETQYF	TGTGCTTTGGGGCGACCCGAAGAAGAGACCCAGTACTTC
.	TRBV5-6	TRBJ2-2	.	CASSLMETGELFF	TGTGCCAGCAGCCTAATGGAGACCGGGGAGCTGTTTTTT
TRBD1	TRBV9	TRBJ1-1	.	CASSARDRGLVTEAFF	TGTGCCAGCAGCGCCCGGGACAGGGGGCTGGTCACTGAAGCTTTCTTT
.	TRBV29-1	TRBJ1-2	few	CSVYPPLLANYGYTF	TGCAGCGTTTACCCGCCCCTCCTCGCTAACTATGGCTACACCTTC
.	TRBV7-7	TRBJ2-2	.	CASRLDPGSGELFF	TGTGCCAGCAGACTTGACCCGGGGTCCGGGGAGCTGTTTTTT
.	TRBV6-2/TRBV6-3	TRBJ2-1	.	CASRWSGRNEQFF	TGTGCCAGCAGGTGGTCGGGGAGGAATGAGCAGTTCTTC
TRBD2	TRBV4-1	TRBJ2-7	many	CASSLASGGSPWEQYF	TGCGCCAGCAGCCTCGCTAGCGGGGGATCCCCTTGGGAGCAGTACTTC
.	TRBV10-3	TRBJ2-1	once	CAITIGPLEEQFF	TGTGCCATCACCATAGGACCCCTGGAGGAGCAGTTCTTC
.	TRBV3-1	TRBJ1-1	.	CASRQVNTEAFF	TGTGCCAGCCGACAGGTGAACACTGAAGCTTTCTTT
.	TRBV12-3/TRBV12-4	TRBJ1-4	few	CASSLGEEKLFF	TGTGCCAGCAGTTTAGGGGAAGAAAAACTGTTTTTT
TRBD2	TRBV9	TRBJ2-1	.	CASSALGLAGVKDNEQFF	TGTGCCAGCAGCGCCTTGGGACTAGCGGGGGTAAAGGACAATGAGCAGTTCTTC
.	TRBV10-3	TRBJ1-5	few	CAISESGAGYSNQPQHF	TGTGCCATCAGTGAGTCCGGGGCAGGGTATAGCAATCAGCCCCAGCATTTT
.	TRBV12-5	TRBJ2-5	.	CASGLVTTEVRETQYF	TGTGCTAGTGGTTTGGTCACAACAGAGGTACGGGAGACCCAGTACTTC
TRBD1	TRBV29-1	TRBJ2-5	many	CSGQGLGETQYF	TGCAGCGGACAGGGGTTGGGAGAGACCCAGTACTTC
TRBD1	TRBV10-3	TRBJ2-5	few	CAISESYLGTGQETQYF	TGTGCCATCAGTGAGTCTTACCTCGGGACAGGCCAAGAGACCCAGTACTTC
.	TRBV28	TRBJ1-5	.	CASSLYTGVNQPQHF	TGTGCCAGCAGTTTATATACCGGGGTCAATCAGCCCCAGCATTTT
TRBD2	TRBV4-3	TRBJ2-1	.	CASSQASGGYNEQFF	TGCGCCAGCAGCCAAGCCAGCGGGGGTTACAATGAGCAGTTCTTC
.	TRBV4-1	TRBJ2-3	.	CASSQATPNTDTQYF	TGCGCCAGCAGCCAAGCTACTCCTAATACAGATACGCAGTATTTT
TRBD1	TRBV7-9	TRBJ2-3	few	CASSPVTGVGTDTQYF	TGTGCCAGCAGCCCCGTCACAGGGGTTGGGACAGATACGCAGTATTTT
.	TRBV5-1	TRBJ2-3	.	CASSFIEGSTDTQYF	TGCGCCAGCAGCTTCATAGAAGGGAGCACAGATACGCAGTATTTT
TRBD1	TRBV14	TRBJ2-3	medium-sized	CASSTVQGQGVDTQYF	TGTGCCAGCAGCACCGTCCAGGGACAGGGAGTCGATACGCAGTATTTT
TRBD1	TRBV4-2	TRBJ2-3	.	CASSQERGHGADTQYF	TGTGCCAGCAGCCAAGAGAGGGGGCATGGGGCAGATACGCAGTATTTT
TRBD2	TRBV6-5	TRBJ2-1	few	CASSNQVGQAGVLTRNEQFF	TGTGCCAGCAGTAACCAAGTGGGCCAAGCGGGGGTCCTAACGCGCAATGAGCAGTTCTTC
.	TRBV4-3	TRBJ1-1	.	CASSQGDLGNTEAFF	TGCGCCAGCAGCCAGGGGGACCTTGGAAACACTGAAGCTTTCTTT
.	TRBV4-2	TRBJ2-1	.	CASSQGPRGFGEDEQFF	TGTGCCAGCAGCCAAGGACCACGCGGGTTCGGCGAGGATGAGCAGTTCTTC
.	TRBV13	TRBJ2-3	.	CASSSITLRLIGTDTQYF	TGTGCCAGCAGCTCAATCACCCTCCGGCTAATTGGCACAGATACGCAGTATTTT
TRBD2	TRBV12-3/TRBV12-4	TRBJ2-1	many	CASSPHTGEGFF	TGTGCCAGCAGTCCCCATACGGGGGAGGGGTTCTTC
TRBD1	TRBV10-3	TRBJ1-2	few	CAIEDRVLLGNGYTF	TGTGCCATCGAGGACAGGGTACTTCTTGGAAATGGCTACACCTTC
.	TRBV6-2/TRBV6-3	TRBJ2-1	few	CASSSGPPSYNEQFF	TGTGCCAGCAGTTCTGGCCCTCCATCCTACAATGAGCAGTTCTTC
.	TRBV7-9	TRBJ2-7	.	CASSPGGDSTYF	TGTGCCAGCAGCCCCGGAGGGGACAGCACGTACTTC
.	TRBV6-2/TRBV6-3	TRBJ2-1	.	CASSSSLGPEEKRF	TGTGCCAGCAGCTCCTCCCTCGGTCCCGAAGAAAAGCGCTTC
.	TRBV27	TRBJ2-7	many	CASSFMEGLSYEQYF	TGTGCCAGCAGTTTTATGGAGGGCCTCTCCTACGAGCAGTACTTC
.	TRBV12-3/TRBV12-4	TRBJ1-5	few	CASSLGGLGNQPQHF	TGTGCCAGCAGTTTGGGGGGGCTAGGCAATCAGCCCCAGCATTTT